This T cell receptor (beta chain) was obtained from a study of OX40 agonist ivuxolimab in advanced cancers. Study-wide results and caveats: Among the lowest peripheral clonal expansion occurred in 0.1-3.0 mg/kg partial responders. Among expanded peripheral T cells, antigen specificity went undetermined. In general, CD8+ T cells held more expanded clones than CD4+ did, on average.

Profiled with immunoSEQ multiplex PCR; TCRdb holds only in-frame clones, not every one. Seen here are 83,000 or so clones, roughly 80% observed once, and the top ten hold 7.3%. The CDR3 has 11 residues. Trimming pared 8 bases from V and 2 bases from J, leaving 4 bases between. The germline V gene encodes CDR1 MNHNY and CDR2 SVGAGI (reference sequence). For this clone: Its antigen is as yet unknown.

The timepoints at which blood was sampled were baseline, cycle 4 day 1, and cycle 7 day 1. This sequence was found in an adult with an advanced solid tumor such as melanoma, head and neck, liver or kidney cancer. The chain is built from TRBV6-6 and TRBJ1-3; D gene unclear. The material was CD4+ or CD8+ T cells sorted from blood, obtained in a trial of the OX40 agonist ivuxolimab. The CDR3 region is CASGAGNTIYF. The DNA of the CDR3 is TGTGCCAGCGGAGCTGGAAACACCATATATTTT.